This entry lists 5 T cell receptor beta chains sequenced from one sample in a study of blood T cell repertoires in COVID-19. The table came from immunoSEQ multiplex PCR; TCRdb's copy has only in-frame clones and leaves some out. The data show some 120,000 clones, with less than 90% seen just once and approximately 12% held by the top ten. The sample consisted of peripheral blood. These receptors all come from a woman aged 30 to 39 who had recovered from COVID-19.

The CDR3 loop reads CASSEDRGNYGYTF. CDR3 DNA sequence: TGTGCCAGCAGTGAAGACAGGGGGAACTATGGCTACACCTTC. The chain uses TRBV5-4 and TRBJ1-2, with 9 bases identical to TRBD1. This CDR3 has 14 amino acids. J lost 2 bases, V lost 5 bases, and 4 bases had no gene match. Germline V lookup: CDR1 SGHNT, CDR2 YYREEE (reference sequence).

The rearrangement joins TRBV11-2 to TRBJ2-4, with 7 bases matching TRBD1. The CDR3 has 18 residues. J lost 0 bases, V lost 0 bases, and 8 bases had no gene match. The germline V gene has CDR1 SGHAT and CDR2 FQNNGV. CDR3 nucleotides: TGTGCCAGCAGCTTAGACTTTTGGGGACAGCTAGCCAAAAACATTCAGTACTTC. This codes for CASSLDFWGQLAKNIQYF. The whole variable domain, filled in from reference TRBV11-2 and TRBJ2-4, reads EAGVAQSPRYKIIEKRQSVAFWCNPISGHATLYWYQQILGQGPKLLIQFQNNGVVDDSQLPKDRFSAERLKGVDSTLKIQPAKLEDSAVYLCASSLDFWGQLAKNIQYFGAGTRLSVL.

The J gene is TRBJ2-1, the V gene TRBV5-1, with 10 nucleotides matching TRBD2. Trimming removed 4 bases from V and 2 bases from J; junction bases left unmatched: 9. CDR3 size: 17 residues. The germline V gene has CDR1 SGHRS and CDR2 YFSETQ. CDR3 nucleotides: TGCGCCAGCAGCCTCGCCCTTCTAGCGGGGGCCTACAATGAGCAGTTCTTC. Amino acid sequence: CASSLALLAGAYNEQFF.

The CDR3 coding sequence is TGTGCCAGCTCGGGACAGTACAGCTACGAGCAGTACTTC. Translating it yields CASSGQYSYEQYF. The rearrangement joins TRBV25-1 to TRBJ2-7; the match to TRBD1 covers 7 bases. The CDR3 loop spans 13 amino acids. V was clipped by 8 bases and J by 3 bases; unmatched bases: 7. Germline V CDR1 and CDR2: MGHDK, SYGVNS.

This clone occurred once. The chain recombines TRBV5-5 with TRBJ2-7; possible D gene TRBD1, 5 bases. This CDR3 is built from 12 residues. Germline CDR1 reads SGHKS; CDR2 reads YYEKEE (reference sequence). Trimming stripped 7 bases from V and 0 bases from J, with 8 bases between. The CDR3, as DNA: TGTGCCAGCGAAGACAGCTCCTACGAGCAGTACTTC. The encoded protein is CASEDSSYEQYF.